A selection of T cell receptor beta chains follows, all from one sample in a study of blood T cells in healthy people across ages. MiXCR, applied by TCRdb to the 5' RACE reads, yields one record per CDR3 protein. The sample contains 500,000 to 650,000 distinct CDR3 sequences, approximately 26% of which appear only once. These data were also filed under a second study, of T cells of mothers and their children.

The sample consisted of blood. The receptors come from a boy aged 2 to 10 in good health. The CDR3 runs from the conserved cysteine through the conserved F or W. D genes are given only for firm matches. Part of the rows lack a size; the others show once, few, many or a class for expanded clones.

TGCGCCAGCAGTGACTCAGGAACGACTAGAGTCAATGAGCAGTTCTTC	CASSDSGTTRVNEQFF	TRBV10-2	TRBJ2-1	NA	few
TGTGCCAGCAGTTACGCGGGGGGAACTGAAGCTTTCTTT	CASSYAGGTEAFF	TRBV6-2/TRBV6-3	TRBJ1-1	NA	few
TGCAGTGCTAGAGCGACTAGCGGGAGTCGAGAGACCCAGTACTTC	CSARATSGSRETQYF	TRBV20-1	TRBJ2-5	TRBD2	NA
TGCAGTGCTAGAGCCCTCTCGGCCAGCTCCTACGAGCAGTACTTC	CSARALSASSYEQYF	TRBV20-1	TRBJ2-7	NA	NA
TGTGCCAGCAATGACAGGGGATTCTACCCCTTC	CASNDRGFYPF	TRBV6-6	TRBJ1-2	TRBD1	NA
TGTGCCAGCAGTAGGGGGGTTCTGGAGCACTATGGCTACACCTTC	CASSRGVLEHYGYTF	TRBV6-5	TRBJ1-2	NA	NA
TGTGCCAGCAGTGAACACACAGGGGGCAGCTATGGCTACACCTTC	CASSEHTGGSYGYTF	TRBV6-1	TRBJ1-2	TRBD1	once
TGTGCCAGCAGTTCCGGGACAGAGGGCGGCTACACCTTC	CASSSGTEGGYTF	TRBV6-6	TRBJ1-2	TRBD1	few
TGCGCCAGCAGCCAAGAGCGGGGAGGCTATGGCTACACCTTC	CASSQERGGYGYTF	TRBV4-1	TRBJ1-2	NA	few
TGTGCCAGCAGCCAGACAGGGGTTGGTGGCTACACCTTC	CASSQTGVGGYTF	TRBV14	TRBJ1-2	TRBD1	few
TGTGCCAGCAGTTTGCCCCCGGGACTGCAAGATGTGATGACCGGGGAGCTGTTTTTT	CASSLPPGLQDVMTGELFF	TRBV7-2	TRBJ2-2	NA	once
TGTGCTAGTGGTTTGTCCCGCACTGAAGCTTTCTTT	CASGLSRTEAFF	TRBV12-5	TRBJ1-1	NA	NA
TGTGCCAGCAGTGAATACGGAGGAGCGGGAGAGGGCGAGCAGTACTTC	CASSEYGGAGEGEQYF	TRBV25-1	TRBJ2-7	TRBD2	few
TGCAGCGTTGATGGGGGGAACACCGGGGAGCTGTTTTTT	CSVDGGNTGELFF	TRBV29-1	TRBJ2-2	NA	NA
TGTGCCAGCAAAAATATAGCGTCCTACAATGAGCAGTTCTTC	CASKNIASYNEQFF	TRBV2	TRBJ2-1	NA	many
TGCAGCGTTGAGTTCGAGAATGAAAAACTGTTTTTT	CSVEFENEKLFF	TRBV29-1	TRBJ1-4	NA	NA
TGTGCCAGCAGGACACAGGGGAAAGGAGAGACCCAGTACTTC	CASRTQGKGETQYF	TRBV27	TRBJ2-5	TRBD1	few
TGTGCCAGCAGCTTAGAGCGGGGCACAGATACGCAGTATTTT	CASSLERGTDTQYF	TRBV7-2	TRBJ2-3	NA	NA
TGTGCCAGCAGCTCAGCAGTCCCCGGGGCCAACGTCCTGACTTTC	CASSSAVPGANVLTF	TRBV7-2	TRBJ2-6	NA	few
TGTGCCAGCAGTAAACGATACAGGGTTGCCGGCTACACCTTC	CASSKRYRVAGYTF	TRBV28	TRBJ1-2	NA	NA
TGCAGTGCTAGAGATGAGGGGAGGGGCGATAATTCACCCCTCCACTTT	CSARDEGRGDNSPLHF	TRBV20-1	TRBJ1-6	NA	NA
TGCGCCAGCAGCCGACAGGGCCCTCGTGTCTCAACTAATGAAAAACTGTTTTTT	CASSRQGPRVSTNEKLFF	TRBV4-1	TRBJ1-4	TRBD1	NA
TGCGCCAGCAGCCCCGCCCATGGGGCACACATCCCCCCAGATACGCAGTATTTT	CASSPAHGAHIPPDTQYF	TRBV5-1	TRBJ2-3	NA	NA
TGTGCCAGCACTCCAGGGGACACCTTCTACGAGCAGTACTTC	CASTPGDTFYEQYF	TRBV12-3/TRBV12-4	TRBJ2-7	NA	few
TGTGCCAGCAGCGTAGCCGGGGGACAGGGGAAATATGGCACAGATACGCAGTATTTT	CASSVAGGQGKYGTDTQYF	TRBV9	TRBJ2-3	TRBD1	NA
TGCAGTGCTAGAGGGACAACTGACTATGGCTACACCTTC	CSARGTTDYGYTF	TRBV20-1	TRBJ1-2	NA	NA
TGTGCCAGCGGCCTCAACTCTGGAAACACCATATATTTT	CASGLNSGNTIYF	TRBV6-6	TRBJ1-3	NA	NA
TGTGCCAGCAGTAATATCCCTAACTATGGCTACACCTTC	CASSNIPNYGYTF	TRBV13	TRBJ1-2	NA	NA
TGTGCCAGCAGTTACCGGGGACAGCAAACTGAAGCTTTCTTT	CASSYRGQQTEAFF	TRBV6-2/TRBV6-3	TRBJ1-1	TRBD1	NA
TGTGCCAGCAGTCTCACCCTCTTTACAGATACGCAGTATTTT	CASSLTLFTDTQYF	TRBV6-6	TRBJ2-3	NA	NA
TGTGCCAGCGTAGGGTCTGGAAACACCATATATTTT	CASVGSGNTIYF	TRBV12-3/TRBV12-4	TRBJ1-3	NA	NA
TGCAGCGTTCGACAGTCCTCTATAGGAATTAATGAGCAGTTCTTC	CSVRQSSIGINEQFF	TRBV29-1	TRBJ2-1	NA	NA
TGTGCCAGCAGCTGGGACAGGGGAAGCGAGCAGTACTTC	CASSWDRGSEQYF	TRBV6-1	TRBJ2-7	TRBD1	NA
TGCAGCGTTGAAGATGGCCACAGGTCTAACTATGGCTACACCTTC	CSVEDGHRSNYGYTF	TRBV29-1	TRBJ1-2	NA	NA
TGTGCCAGCAGTTCGCGCGGACAGGCTGTTAATTCACCCCTCCACTTT	CASSSRGQAVNSPLHF	TRBV12-3/TRBV12-4	TRBJ1-6	TRBD1	NA
TGTGCCAGCAGCCCCGACACAGCACAAGAGACCCAGTACTTC	CASSPDTAQETQYF	TRBV21-1	TRBJ2-5	NA	few
TGTGCCAGCAGTCCCATCACCAGGGAACCCCTCCACTTT	CASSPITREPLHF	TRBV27	TRBJ1-6	NA	few
TGTGCCAGCAGCGCCGCAGGGGGCTGGGGCACTGAAGCTTTCTTT	CASSAAGGWGTEAFF	TRBV2	TRBJ1-1	TRBD1	many
TGTGCCAGCAGCCACGACCTACTAGCGGGGGACTCCAATGAGCAGTTCTTC	CASSHDLLAGDSNEQFF	TRBV3-1	TRBJ2-1	TRBD2	NA
TGTGCCAGCAGCTCGGGACAGACCTACGAGCAGTACTTC	CASSSGQTYEQYF	TRBV7-8	TRBJ2-7	TRBD1	few
TGTGCCAGCAGCCTTTCCGGACTAGCGGATTACGAGCAGTACTTC	CASSLSGLADYEQYF	TRBV12-3/TRBV12-4	TRBJ2-7	TRBD2	many